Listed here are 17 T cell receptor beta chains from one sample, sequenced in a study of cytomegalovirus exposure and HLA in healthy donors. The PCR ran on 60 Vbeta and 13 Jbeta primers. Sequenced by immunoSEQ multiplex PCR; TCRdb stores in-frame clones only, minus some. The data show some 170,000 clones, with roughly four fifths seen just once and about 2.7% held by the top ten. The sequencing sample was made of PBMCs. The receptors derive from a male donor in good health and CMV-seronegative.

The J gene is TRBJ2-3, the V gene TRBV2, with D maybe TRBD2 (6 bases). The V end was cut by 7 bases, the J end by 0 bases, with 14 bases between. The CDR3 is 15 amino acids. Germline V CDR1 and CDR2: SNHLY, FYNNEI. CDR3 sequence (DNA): TGTGCCAGCATCTTTCGGCGGGGAAGCACAGATACGCAGTATTTT. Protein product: CASIFRRGSTDTQYF. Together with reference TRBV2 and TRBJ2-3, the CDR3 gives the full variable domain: EPEVTQTPSHQVTQMGQEVILRCVPISNHLYFYWYRQILGQKVEFLVSFYNNEISEKSEIFDDQFSVERPDGSNFTLKIRSTKLEDSAMYFCASIFRRGSTDTQYFGPGTRLTVL.

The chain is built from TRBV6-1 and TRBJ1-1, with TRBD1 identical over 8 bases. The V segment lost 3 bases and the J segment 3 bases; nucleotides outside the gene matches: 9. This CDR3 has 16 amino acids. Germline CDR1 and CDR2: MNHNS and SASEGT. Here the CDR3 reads CASSDGQGALYTEAFF. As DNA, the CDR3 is TGTGCCAGCAGTGATGGGCAGGGGGCTCTTTACACTGAAGCTTTCTTT.

The CDR3 loop is CASRFIPEAGFSNQPQHF. CDR3 DNA sequence: TGTGCCAGTAGATTCATCCCTGAGGCAGGGTTTAGCAATCAGCCCCAGCATTTT. The gene calls are TRBV19 and TRBJ1-5; D is possibly TRBD1 (5 bases). Germline CDR1 is LNHDA and CDR2 is SQIVND (reference sequence). The CDR3 is 18 residues long. V lost 6 bases, J lost 0 bases, and 21 bases lay in between.

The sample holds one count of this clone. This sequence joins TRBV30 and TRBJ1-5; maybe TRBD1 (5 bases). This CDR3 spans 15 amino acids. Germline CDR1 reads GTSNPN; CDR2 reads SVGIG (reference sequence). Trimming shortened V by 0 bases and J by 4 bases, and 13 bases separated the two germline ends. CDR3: CAWSVGAVRNQPQHF. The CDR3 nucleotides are TGTGCCTGGAGTGTAGGGGCAGTACGGAATCAGCCCCAGCATTTT.

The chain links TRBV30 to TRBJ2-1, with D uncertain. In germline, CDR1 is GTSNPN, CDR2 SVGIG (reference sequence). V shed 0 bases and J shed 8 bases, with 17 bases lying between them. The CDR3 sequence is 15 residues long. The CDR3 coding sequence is TGTGCCTGGAGTGTACCTCCAGTCCCTTACGATGAGCAGTTCTTC. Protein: CAWSVPPVPYDEQFF.

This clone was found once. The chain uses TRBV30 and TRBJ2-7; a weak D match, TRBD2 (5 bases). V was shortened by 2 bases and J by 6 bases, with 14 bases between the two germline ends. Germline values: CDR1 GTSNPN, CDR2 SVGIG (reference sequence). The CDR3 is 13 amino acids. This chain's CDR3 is CAWSTGFRSEQYF. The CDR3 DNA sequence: TGTGCCTGGAGTACGGGATTTAGGTCCGAGCAGTACTTC.

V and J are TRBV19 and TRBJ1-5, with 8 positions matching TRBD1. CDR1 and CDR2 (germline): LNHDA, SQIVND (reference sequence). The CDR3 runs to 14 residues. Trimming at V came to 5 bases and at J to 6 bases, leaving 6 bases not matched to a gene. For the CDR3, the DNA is TGTGCCAGTAGTCGGACAGGGAAGGGTCAGCCCCAGCATTTT. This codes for CASSRTGKGQPQHF. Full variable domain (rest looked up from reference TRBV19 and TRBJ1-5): DGGITQSPKYLFRKEGQNVTLSCEQNLNHDAMYWYRQDPGQGLRLIYYSQIVNDFQKGDIAEGYSVSREKKESFPLTVTSAQKNPTAFYLCASSRTGKGQPQHFGDGTRLSIL.

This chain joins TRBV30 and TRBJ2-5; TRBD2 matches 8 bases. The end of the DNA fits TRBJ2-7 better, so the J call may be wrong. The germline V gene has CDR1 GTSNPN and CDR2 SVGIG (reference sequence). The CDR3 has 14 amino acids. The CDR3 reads CAWSRTTAGVEQYF. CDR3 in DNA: TGTGCCTGGAGCCGGACGACAGCGGGAGTCGAGCAGTACTTC.

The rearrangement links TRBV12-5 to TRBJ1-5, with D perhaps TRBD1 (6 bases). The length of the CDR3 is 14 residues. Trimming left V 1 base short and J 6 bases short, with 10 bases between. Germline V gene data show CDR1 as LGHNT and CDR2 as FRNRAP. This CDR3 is CASGLGSGVQPQHF. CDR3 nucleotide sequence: TGTGCTAGTGGTTTGGGCTCAGGGGTTCAGCCCCAGCATTTT. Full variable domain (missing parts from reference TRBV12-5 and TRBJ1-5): DARVTQTPRHKVTEMGQEVTMRCQPILGHNTVFWYRQTMMQGLELLAYFRNRAPLDDSGMPKDRFSAEMPDATLATLKIQPSEPRDSAVYFCASGLGSGVQPQHFGDGTRLSIL.

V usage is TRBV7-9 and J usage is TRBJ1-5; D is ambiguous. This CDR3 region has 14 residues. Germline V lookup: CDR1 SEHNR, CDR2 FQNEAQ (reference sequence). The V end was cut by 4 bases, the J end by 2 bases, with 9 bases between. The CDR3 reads CASSYLGGNQPQHF. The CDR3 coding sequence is TGTGCCAGCAGCTACCTCGGGGGCAATCAGCCCCAGCATTTT.

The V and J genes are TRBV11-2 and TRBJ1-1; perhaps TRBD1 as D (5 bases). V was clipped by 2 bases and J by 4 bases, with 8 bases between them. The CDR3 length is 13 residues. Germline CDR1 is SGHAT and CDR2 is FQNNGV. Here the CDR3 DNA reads TGTGCCAGCAGCTTAAGGGGTACCACTGAAGCTTTCTTT. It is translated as CASSLRGTTEAFF.

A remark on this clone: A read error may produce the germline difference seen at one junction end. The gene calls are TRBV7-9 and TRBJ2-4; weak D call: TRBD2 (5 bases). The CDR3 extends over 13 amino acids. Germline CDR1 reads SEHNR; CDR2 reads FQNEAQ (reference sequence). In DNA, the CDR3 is TGTTCCAGCAGCCCGGCAGGCGGGAACATTCAGTACTTC. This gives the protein CSSSPAGGNIQYF.

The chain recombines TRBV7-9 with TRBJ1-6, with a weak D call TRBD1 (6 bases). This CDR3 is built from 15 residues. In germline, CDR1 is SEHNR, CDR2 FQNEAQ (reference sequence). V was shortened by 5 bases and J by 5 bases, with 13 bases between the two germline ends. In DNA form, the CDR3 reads TGTGCCAGCAGCCCTACAGGGTTTGATAATTCACCCCTCCACTTT. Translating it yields CASSPTGFDNSPLHF. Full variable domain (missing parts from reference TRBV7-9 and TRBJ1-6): DTGVSQNPRHKITKRGQNVTFRCDPISEHNRLYWYRQTLGQGPEFLTYFQNEAQLEKSRLLSDRFSAERPKGSFSTLEIQRTEQGDSAMYLCASSPTGFDNSPLHFGNGTRLTVT.

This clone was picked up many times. The CDR3 loop is CASSQESGGYQPQHF. The CDR3 region has the DNA TGCGCCAGCAGCCAAGAATCGGGGGGCTATCAGCCCCAGCATTTT. The chain joins TRBV4-3 to TRBJ1-5, with D perhaps TRBD1 (6 bases). CDR3 length equals 15 residues. Trimming shortened V by 0 bases and J by 5 bases, and 11 bases separated the two germline ends. Germline V lookup: CDR1 LGHNA, CDR2 YSLEER.

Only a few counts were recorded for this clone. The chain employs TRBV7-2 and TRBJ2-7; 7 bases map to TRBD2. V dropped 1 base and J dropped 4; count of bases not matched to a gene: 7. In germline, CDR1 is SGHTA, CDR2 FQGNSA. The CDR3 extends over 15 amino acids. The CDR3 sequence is CASSLVGGGGYEQYF. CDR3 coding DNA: TGTGCCAGCAGCTTAGTGGGCGGGGGAGGTTACGAGCAGTACTTC. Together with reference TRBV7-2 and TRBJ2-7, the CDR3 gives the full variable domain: GAGVSQSPSNKVTEKGKDVELRCDPISGHTALYWYRQSLGQGLEFLIYFQGNSAPDKSGLPSDRFSAERTGGSVSTLTIQRTQQEDSAVYLCASSLVGGGGYEQYFGPGTRLTVT.

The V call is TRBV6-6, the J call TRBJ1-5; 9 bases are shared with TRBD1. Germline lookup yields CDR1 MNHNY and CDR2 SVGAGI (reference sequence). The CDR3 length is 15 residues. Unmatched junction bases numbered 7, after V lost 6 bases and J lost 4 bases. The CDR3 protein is CASSGQGRGNQPQHF. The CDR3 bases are TGTGCCAGCAGCGGACAGGGGAGAGGAAATCAGCCCCAGCATTTT.

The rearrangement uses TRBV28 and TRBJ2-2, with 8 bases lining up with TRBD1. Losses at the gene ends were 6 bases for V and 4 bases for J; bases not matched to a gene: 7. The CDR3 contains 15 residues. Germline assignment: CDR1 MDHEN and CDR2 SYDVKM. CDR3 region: CASSRDRGLTGELFF. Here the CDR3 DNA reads TGTGCCAGCAGCCGTGACAGGGGCCTCACCGGGGAGCTGTTTTTT.